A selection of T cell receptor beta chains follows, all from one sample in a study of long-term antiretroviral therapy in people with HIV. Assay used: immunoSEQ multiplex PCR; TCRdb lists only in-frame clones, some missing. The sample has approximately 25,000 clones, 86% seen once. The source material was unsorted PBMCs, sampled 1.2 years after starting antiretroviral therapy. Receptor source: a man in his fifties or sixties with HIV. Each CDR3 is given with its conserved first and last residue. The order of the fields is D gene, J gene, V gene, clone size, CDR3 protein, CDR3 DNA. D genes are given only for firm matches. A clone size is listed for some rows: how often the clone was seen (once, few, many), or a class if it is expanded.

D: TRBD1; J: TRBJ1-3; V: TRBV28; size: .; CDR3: CAGTTGGYGNTIYF; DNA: TGTGCCGGTACAACAGGGGGCTATGGAAACACCATATATTTT
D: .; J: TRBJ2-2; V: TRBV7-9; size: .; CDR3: CASSRVGISTGELFF; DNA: TGTGCCAGCAGCCGAGTAGGGATATCCACCGGGGAGCTGTTTTTT
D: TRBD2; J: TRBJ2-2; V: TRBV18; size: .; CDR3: CASSPPPSGGRNTGELFF; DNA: TGTGCCAGCTCACCACCTCCTAGCGGGGGCCGGAACACCGGGGAGCTGTTTTTT
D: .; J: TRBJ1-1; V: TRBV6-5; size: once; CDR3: CASSRQQGGSTEAFF; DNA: TGTGCCAGCAGTCGTCAACAGGGAGGGTCCACTGAAGCTTTCTTT
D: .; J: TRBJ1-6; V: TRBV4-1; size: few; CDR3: CASSHRAGDRNSPLHF; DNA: TGCGCCAGCAGCCATCGCGCGGGGGATCGTAATTCACCCCTCCACTTT
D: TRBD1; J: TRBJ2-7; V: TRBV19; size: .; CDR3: CASSSGTAFYEQYF; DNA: TGTGCCAGTAGTTCCGGGACAGCTTTCTACGAGCAGTACTTC
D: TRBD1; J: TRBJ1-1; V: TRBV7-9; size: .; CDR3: CASSLAPGGMNTEAFF; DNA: TGTGCCAGCAGCTTAGCTCCAGGGGGCATGAACACTGAAGCTTTCTTT
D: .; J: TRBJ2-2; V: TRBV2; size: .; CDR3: CASRDGINTGELFF; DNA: TGTGCCAGCAGAGACGGGATTAACACCGGGGAGCTGTTTTTT
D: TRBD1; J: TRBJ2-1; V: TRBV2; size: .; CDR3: CASSRDRGYNEQFF; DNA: TGTGCCAGCAGTCGGGACAGGGGTTACAATGAGCAGTTCTTC
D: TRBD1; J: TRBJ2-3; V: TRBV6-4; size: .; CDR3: CASSLDRGGDTQYF; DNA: TGTGCCAGCAGCTTGGACAGGGGAGGAGATACGCAGTATTTT
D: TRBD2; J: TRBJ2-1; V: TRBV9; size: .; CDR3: CASSVRNIAGGLYNEQFF; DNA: TGTGCCAGCAGCGTAAGGAATATAGCGGGGGGCCTCTACAATGAGCAGTTCTTC
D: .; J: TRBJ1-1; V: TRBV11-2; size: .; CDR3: CASSLDMGGTEAFF; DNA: TGTGCCAGCAGCTTAGATATGGGGGGCACTGAAGCTTTCTTT
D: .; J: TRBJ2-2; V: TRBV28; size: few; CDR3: CASSSNAELFF; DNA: TGTGCCAGCAGTTCCAACGCGGAGCTGTTTTTT
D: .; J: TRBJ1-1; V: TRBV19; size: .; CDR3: CASSRRAGSTEAFF; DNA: TGTGCCAGTAGCCGGAGGGCAGGGTCCACTGAAGCTTTCTTT
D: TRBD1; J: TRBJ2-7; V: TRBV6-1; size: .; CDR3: CASKTGDRRDEQYF; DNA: TGTGCCAGCAAGACAGGGGATAGGCGGGACGAGCAGTACTTC
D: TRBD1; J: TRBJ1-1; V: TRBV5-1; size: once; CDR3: CASSLGPPGQGSRTEAFF; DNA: TGCGCCAGCAGCTTGGGGCCCCCGGGACAGGGGTCGAGGACTGAAGCTTTCTTT
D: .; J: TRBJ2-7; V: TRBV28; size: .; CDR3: CASSFSYEQYF; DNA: TGTGCCAGCAGTTTTAGCTACGAGCAGTACTTC
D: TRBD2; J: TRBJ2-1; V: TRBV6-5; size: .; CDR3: CASSPGVAGGREQFF; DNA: TGTGCCAGCAGTCCCGGGGTAGCGGGGGGAAGAGAGCAGTTCTTC
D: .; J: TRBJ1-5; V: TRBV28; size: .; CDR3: CASSLTGAYNQPQHF; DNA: TGTGCCAGCAGTCTAACCGGGGCTTACAATCAGCCCCAGCATTTT
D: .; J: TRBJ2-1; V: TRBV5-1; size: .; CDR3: CASSLGTAAYNEQFF; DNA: TGCGCCAGCAGCTTAGGGACTGCCGCCTACAATGAGCAGTTCTTC
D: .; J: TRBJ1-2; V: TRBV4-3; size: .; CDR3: CASSQVILGVGGYTF; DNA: TGCGCCAGCAGCCAAGTTATCCTAGGGGTTGGGGGCTACACCTTC
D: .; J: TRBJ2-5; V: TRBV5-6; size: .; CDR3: CASSHPELQETQYF; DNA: TGTGCCAGCAGCCACCCAGAACTCCAAGAGACCCAGTACTTC
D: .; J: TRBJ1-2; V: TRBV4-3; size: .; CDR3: CASSQEFAVPGGAGYGYTF; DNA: TGCGCCAGCAGCCAAGAATTTGCCGTCCCGGGGGGCGCTGGCTATGGCTACACCTTC
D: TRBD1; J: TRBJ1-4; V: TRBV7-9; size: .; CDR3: CASSPTGGLNEKLFF; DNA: TGTGCCAGCAGCCCGACAGGGGGCCTTAATGAAAAACTGTTTTTT
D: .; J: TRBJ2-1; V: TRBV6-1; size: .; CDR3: CASSRGQSAQGEQFF; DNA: TGTGCCAGCAGCCGCGGGCAATCTGCACAGGGTGAGCAGTTCTTC
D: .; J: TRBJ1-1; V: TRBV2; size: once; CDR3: CASFLWANTEAFF; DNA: TGTGCCAGCTTTCTCTGGGCGAACACTGAAGCTTTCTTT
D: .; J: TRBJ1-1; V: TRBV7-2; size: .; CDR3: CASSLRGNTEAFF; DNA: TGTGCCAGCAGCTTAAGGGGGAACACTGAAGCTTTCTTT
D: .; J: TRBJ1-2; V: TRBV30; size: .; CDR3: CAWSVPLQGYGYTF; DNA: TGTGCCTGGAGTGTACCCTTACAGGGCTATGGCTACACCTTC
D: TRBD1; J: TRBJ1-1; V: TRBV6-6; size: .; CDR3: CASSYSGQGYTEAFF; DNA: TGTGCCAGCAGTTACTCGGGACAGGGTTACACTGAAGCTTTCTTT
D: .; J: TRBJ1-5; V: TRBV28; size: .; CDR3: CAILQGGFNQPQHF; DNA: TGTGCCATCCTACAGGGAGGGTTCAATCAGCCCCAGCATTTT
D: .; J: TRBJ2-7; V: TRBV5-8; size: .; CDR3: CANSRTSSYEQYF; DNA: TGTGCCAACTCACGGACTTCCTCCTACGAGCAGTACTTC
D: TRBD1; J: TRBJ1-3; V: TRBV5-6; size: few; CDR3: CASSWQGENTIYF; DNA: TGTGCCAGCAGTTGGCAGGGGGAAAACACCATATATTTT
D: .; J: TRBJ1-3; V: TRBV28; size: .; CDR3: CASSRPQALSSGNTIYF; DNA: TGTGCCAGCAGTCGACCACAGGCCCTCTCCTCTGGAAACACCATATATTTT
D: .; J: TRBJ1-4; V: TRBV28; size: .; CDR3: CASRHYGGRANEKLFF; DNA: TGTGCCAGCAGACACTACGGCGGTCGGGCTAATGAAAAACTGTTTTTT
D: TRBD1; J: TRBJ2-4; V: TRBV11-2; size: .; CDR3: CASSSRSSAGGSYIQYF; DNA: TGTGCCAGCAGCTCTAGATCCTCGGCAGGGGGATCATACATTCAGTACTTC
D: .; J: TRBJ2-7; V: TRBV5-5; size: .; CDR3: CASSFVLRNYEQYF; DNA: TGTGCCAGCAGCTTTGTCTTGCGAAACTACGAGCAGTACTTC
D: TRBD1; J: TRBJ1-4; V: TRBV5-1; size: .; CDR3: CASSPPGGEKLFF; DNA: TGCGCCAGCAGCCCCCCAGGGGGTGAAAAACTGTTTTTT
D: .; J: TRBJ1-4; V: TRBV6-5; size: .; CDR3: CASSSQDSWNEKLFF; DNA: TGTGCCAGCAGTTCCCAGGACAGCTGGAATGAAAAACTGTTTTTT
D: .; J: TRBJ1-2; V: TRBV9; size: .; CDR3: CASSVGGTANYGYTF; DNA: TGTGCCAGCAGCGTAGGAGGGACTGCCAACTATGGCTACACCTTC
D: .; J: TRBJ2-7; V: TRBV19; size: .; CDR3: CASSIDSNSYEQYF; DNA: TGTGCCAGTAGTATAGACAGCAACTCCTACGAGCAGTACTTC